This note documents a single TCR beta chain sequence. Germline lookup yields CDR1 MRHNA and CDR2 SNTAGT. CDR3 size: 15 residues. V lost 2 bases to trimming and J lost 3 bases, with 14 bases between them. The data were obtained in a study of blood T cell repertoires in COVID-19. Study information: From the United States, Italy and Spain came samples of acute and convalescent COVID-19.

Authors' data handling: How many nucleated cells were present was estimated from reference gene primer amplification. The repertoire was sequenced with immunoSEQ multiplex PCR; TCRdb's copy has only in-frame clones and lacks some. V and J calls plus clone size are reproduced from that table; the DNA served to infer D and trimming. Of approximately 270,000 clones in the sample, approximately 90% were seen once. V is TRBV6-4 and J is TRBJ2-7; D is perhaps TRBD1 (5 bases). The sequence derives from a man in his late teens or twenties with active or convalescent COVID-19. Sequences were obtained from peripheral blood. CDR3 nucleotide sequence: TGTGCCAGCAGTGACGGGGCGGAACTATACTACGAGCAGTACTTC. It codes for CASSDGAELYYEQYF.